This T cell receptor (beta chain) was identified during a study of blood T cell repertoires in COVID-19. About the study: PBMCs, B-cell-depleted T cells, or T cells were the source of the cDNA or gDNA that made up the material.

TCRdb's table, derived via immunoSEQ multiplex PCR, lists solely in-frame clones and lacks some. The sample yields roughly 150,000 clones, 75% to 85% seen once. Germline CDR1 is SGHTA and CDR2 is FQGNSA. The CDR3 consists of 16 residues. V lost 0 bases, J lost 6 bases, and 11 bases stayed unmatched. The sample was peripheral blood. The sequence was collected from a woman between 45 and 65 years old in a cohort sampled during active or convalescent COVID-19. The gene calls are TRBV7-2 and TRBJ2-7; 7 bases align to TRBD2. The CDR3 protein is CASSLAVVSGAGEQYF. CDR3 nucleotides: TGTGCCAGCAGCTTAGCCGTCGTAAGCGGGGCAGGCGAGCAGTACTTC.